This TCR beta chain comes out of a study of T cell changes during pregnancy in multiple sclerosis. V was clipped by 2 bases and J by 8 bases, with 13 bases between them. The CDR3 runs to 14 residues. CDR1 and CDR2 (germline): SGHTA, FQGTGA. TCRdb keeps only in-frame clones here, not all; method: immunoSEQ multiplex PCR. The table has about 99,000 clones, 85% to 95% seen once. This TCR derives from a female donor with multiple sclerosis, enrolled in a pregnancy study. The chain recombines TRBV7-3 with TRBJ2-1; the D is unclear. Source: peripheral blood, taken after pregnancy. The CDR3 coding sequence is TGTGCCAGCAGCTTAGGCGGTAGCATTGATGAGCAGTTCTTC. Its protein is CASSLGGSIDEQFF.